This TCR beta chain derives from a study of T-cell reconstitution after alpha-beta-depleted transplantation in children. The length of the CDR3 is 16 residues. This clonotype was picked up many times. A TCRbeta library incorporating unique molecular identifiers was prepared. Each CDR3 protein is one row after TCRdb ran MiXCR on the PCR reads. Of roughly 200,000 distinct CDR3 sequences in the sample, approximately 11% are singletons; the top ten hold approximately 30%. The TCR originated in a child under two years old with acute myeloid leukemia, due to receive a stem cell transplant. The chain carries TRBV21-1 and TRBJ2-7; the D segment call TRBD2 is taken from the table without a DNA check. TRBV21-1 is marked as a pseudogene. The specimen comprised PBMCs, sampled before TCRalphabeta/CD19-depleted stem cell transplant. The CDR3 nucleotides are TGTGCCAGCAGCAAAGATCGGCAGGGCCTTTTCTACGAGCAGTACTTC. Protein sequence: CASSKDRQGLFYEQYF.